The rows below give T cell receptor beta chains drawn from one sample of a study of blood T cells in healthy people across ages. Using its own MiXCR run on the 5' RACE reads, TCRdb lists one record per CDR3 protein. The sample lists over 1,300,000 distinct CDR3 sequences; around 55% were seen once. The sample taken for sequencing was blood. The source of these receptors is a man younger than 30 in good health. Each CDR3 is given with its conserved first and last residue. The D gene is left open where the match is weak. Size values are once, few and many counts, or a class for expanded clones, and some rows have none.

J | length | size | V | D | CDR3 | DNA
TRBJ1-2 | 14 | few | TRBV29-1 | . | CSVVSTDSEYGYTF | TGCAGCGTCGTATCGACAGACTCAGAATATGGCTACACCTTC
TRBJ1-2 | 13 | . | TRBV29-1 | . | CSSKVGEIGGYTF | TGCAGCTCTAAAGTAGGGGAAATCGGGGGCTACACCTTC
TRBJ2-1 | 14 | . | TRBV7-9 | . | CASSTVPGASEQFF | TGTGCCAGCAGCACTGTGCCGGGGGCGAGTGAGCAGTTCTTC
TRBJ2-3 | 16 | . | TRBV7-2 | . | CASSPPGVVWADTQYF | TGTGCCAGCAGCCCCCCCGGGGTGGTTTGGGCAGATACGCAGTATTTT
TRBJ2-1 | 15 | . | TRBV7-2 | . | CASSRTSSSYNEQFF | TGTGCCAGCAGCCGGACCTCCAGCTCCTACAATGAGCAGTTCTTC
TRBJ1-5 | 14 | . | TRBV20-1 | TRBD1 | CSARGPTGGQPQHF | TGCAGTGCTAGAGGACCGACAGGGGGTCAGCCCCAGCATTTT
TRBJ2-5 | 13 | . | TRBV20-1 | TRBD1 | CSARRQGKETQYF | TGCAGTGCTAGACGACAGGGGAAAGAGACCCAGTACTTC
TRBJ2-7 | 17 | few | TRBV7-2 | . | CASSLGGSELNSYEQYF | TGTGCCAGCAGCTTAGGGGGTTCAGAGTTAAACTCCTACGAGCAGTACTTC
TRBJ2-7 | 13 | few | TRBV12-3/TRBV12-4 | . | CASVRARNYEQYF | TGTGCCAGCGTCAGGGCGAGGAACTACGAGCAGTACTTC
TRBJ2-5 | 15 | few | TRBV6-2/TRBV6-3 | . | CASSPRLGLEETQYF | TGTGCCAGCAGCCCTCGACTAGGCCTAGAGGAGACCCAGTACTTC